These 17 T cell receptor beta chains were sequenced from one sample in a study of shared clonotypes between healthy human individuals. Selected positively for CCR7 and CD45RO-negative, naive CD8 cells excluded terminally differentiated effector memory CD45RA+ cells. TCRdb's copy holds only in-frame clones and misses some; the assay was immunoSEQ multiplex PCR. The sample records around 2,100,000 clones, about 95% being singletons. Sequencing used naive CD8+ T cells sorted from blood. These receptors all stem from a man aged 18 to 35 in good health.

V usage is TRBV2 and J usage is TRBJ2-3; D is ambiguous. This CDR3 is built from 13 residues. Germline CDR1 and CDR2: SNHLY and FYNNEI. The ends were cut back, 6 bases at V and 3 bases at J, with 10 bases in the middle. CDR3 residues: CASRWTGTDTQYF. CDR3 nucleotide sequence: TGTGCCAGCAGGTGGACCGGAACAGATACGCAGTATTTT.

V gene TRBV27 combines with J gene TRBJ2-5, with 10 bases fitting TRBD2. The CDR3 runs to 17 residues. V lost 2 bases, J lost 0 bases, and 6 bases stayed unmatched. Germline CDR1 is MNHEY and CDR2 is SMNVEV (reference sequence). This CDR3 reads CASSLGLGLANQETQYF. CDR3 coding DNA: TGTGCCAGCAGTTTAGGTCTGGGACTAGCGAACCAAGAGACCCAGTACTTC.

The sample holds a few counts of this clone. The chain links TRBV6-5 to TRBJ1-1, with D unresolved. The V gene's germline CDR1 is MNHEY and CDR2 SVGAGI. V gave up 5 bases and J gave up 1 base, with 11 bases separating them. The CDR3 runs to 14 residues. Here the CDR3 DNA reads TGTGCCAGCAGTCCCCGCTACAGGAACACTGAAGCTTTCTTT. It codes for CASSPRYRNTEAFF.

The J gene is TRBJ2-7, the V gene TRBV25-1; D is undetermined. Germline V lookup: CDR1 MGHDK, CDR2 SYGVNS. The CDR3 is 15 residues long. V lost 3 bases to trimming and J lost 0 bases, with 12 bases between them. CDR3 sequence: CASSEVSLSSYEQYF. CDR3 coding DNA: TGTGCCAGCAGTGAGGTCAGCCTGAGCTCCTACGAGCAGTACTTC.

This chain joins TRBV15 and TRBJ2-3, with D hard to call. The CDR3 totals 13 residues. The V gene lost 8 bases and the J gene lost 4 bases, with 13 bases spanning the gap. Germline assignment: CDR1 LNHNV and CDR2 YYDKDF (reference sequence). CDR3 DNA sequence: TGTGCCACCTGCCCGTCGCTCGCAGATACGCAGTATTTT. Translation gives CATCPSLADTQYF.

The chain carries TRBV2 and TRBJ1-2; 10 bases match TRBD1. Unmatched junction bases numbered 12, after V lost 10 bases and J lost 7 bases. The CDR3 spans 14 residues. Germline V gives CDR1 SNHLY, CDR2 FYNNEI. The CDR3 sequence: CAIIAGTGVRGYTF. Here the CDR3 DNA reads TGTGCCATTATAGCCGGGACAGGGGTTCGTGGCTACACCTTC.

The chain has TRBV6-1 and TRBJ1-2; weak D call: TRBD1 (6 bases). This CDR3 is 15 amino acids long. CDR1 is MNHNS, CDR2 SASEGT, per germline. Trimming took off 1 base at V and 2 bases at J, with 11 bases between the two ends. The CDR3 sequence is CASSEVVTGNYGYTF. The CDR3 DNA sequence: TGTGCCAGCAGTGAAGTAGTGACAGGCAACTATGGCTACACCTTC.

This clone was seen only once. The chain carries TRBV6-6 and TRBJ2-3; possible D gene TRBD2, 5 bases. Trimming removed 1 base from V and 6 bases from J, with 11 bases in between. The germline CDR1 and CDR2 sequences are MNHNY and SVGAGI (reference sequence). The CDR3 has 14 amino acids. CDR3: CASSYLRESDTQYF. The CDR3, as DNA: TGTGCCAGCAGTTACTTACGGGAATCGGATACGCAGTATTTT.

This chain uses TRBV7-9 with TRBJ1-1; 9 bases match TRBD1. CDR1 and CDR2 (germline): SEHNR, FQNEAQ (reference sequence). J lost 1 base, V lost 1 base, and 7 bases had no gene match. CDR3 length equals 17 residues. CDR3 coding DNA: TGTGCCAGCAGCTTAGTCGGGACAGGGCTGAGGAACACTGAAGCTTTCTTT. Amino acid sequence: CASSLVGTGLRNTEAFF.

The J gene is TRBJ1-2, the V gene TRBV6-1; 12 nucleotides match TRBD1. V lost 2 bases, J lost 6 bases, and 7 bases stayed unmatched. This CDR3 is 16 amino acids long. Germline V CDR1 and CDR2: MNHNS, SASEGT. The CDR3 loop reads CASSERGDRGLDGYTF. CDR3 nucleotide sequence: TGTGCCAGCAGTGAAAGGGGGGACAGGGGGCTCGATGGCTACACCTTC.

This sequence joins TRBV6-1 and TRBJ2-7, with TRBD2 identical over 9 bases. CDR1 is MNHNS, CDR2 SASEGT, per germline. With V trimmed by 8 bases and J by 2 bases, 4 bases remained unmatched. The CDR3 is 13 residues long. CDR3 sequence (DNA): TGTGCCAGCGGGGCTAGCGGGGCCTACGAGCAGTACTTC. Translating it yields CASGASGAYEQYF.

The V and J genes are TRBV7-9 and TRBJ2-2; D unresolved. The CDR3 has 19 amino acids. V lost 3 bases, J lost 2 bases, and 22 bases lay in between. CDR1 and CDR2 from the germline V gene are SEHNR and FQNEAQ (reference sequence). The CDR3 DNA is TGTGCCAGCAGCTTTATTATCGGTACGGACCGGACCAACACCGGGGAGCTGTTTTTT. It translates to CASSFIIGTDRTNTGELFF.

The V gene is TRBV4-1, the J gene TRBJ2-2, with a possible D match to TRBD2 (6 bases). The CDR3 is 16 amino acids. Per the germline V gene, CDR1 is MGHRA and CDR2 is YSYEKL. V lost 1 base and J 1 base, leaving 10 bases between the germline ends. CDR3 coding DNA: TGCGCCAGCAGCCAAGCCTTCGGGGGGAACACCGGGGAGCTGTTTTTT. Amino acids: CASSQAFGGNTGELFF.

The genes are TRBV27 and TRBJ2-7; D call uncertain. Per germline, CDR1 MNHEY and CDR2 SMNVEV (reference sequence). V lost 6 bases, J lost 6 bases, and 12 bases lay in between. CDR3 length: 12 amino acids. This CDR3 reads CASSKLGTEQYF. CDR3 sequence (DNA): TGTGCCAGCAGCAAGCTAGGTACCGAGCAGTACTTC.

This CDR3 is CATANLVGGTQYF. CDR3 in DNA: TGCGCCACCGCCAATTTAGTCGGGGGGACCCAGTACTTC. This chain connects TRBV10-1 to TRBJ2-5; the D gene is possibly TRBD2 (6 bases). This CDR3 has 13 residues. Looked up from germline, CDR1 is WNHNN and CDR2 is SYGVQD (reference sequence). Trimming cost V 10 bases and J 7 bases, with 19 bases left between them.

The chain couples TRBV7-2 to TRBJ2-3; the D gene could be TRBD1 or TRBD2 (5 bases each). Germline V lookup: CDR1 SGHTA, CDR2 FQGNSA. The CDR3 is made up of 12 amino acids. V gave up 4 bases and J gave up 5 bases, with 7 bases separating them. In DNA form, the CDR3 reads TGTGCCAGCAGCTGGGACCTAGATACGCAGTATTTT. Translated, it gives CASSWDLDTQYF.

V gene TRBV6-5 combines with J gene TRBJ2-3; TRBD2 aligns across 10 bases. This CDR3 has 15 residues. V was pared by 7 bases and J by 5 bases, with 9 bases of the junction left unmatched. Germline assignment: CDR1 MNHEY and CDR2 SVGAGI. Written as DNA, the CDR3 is TGTGCCAGCATTGCTAGCGGGAGTATAGGAGATACGCAGTATTTT. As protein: CASIASGSIGDTQYF.